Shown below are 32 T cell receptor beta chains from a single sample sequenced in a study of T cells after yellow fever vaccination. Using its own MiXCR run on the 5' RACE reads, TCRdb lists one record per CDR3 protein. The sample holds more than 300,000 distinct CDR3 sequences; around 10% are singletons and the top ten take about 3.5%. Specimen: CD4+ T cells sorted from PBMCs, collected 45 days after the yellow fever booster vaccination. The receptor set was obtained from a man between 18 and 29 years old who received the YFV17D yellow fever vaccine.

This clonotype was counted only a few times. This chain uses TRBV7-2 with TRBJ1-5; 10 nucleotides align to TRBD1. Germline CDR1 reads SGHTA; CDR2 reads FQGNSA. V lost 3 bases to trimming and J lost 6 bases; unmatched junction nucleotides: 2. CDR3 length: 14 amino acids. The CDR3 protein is CASSFDRGPQPQHF. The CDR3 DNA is TGTGCCAGCAGCTTCGACAGGGGGCCTCAGCCCCAGCATTTT.

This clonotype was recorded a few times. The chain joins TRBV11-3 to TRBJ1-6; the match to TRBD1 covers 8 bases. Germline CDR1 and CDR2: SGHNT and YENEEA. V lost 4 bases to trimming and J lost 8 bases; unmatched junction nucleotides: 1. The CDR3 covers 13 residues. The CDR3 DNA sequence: TGTGCCAGCAGCTCAGGGGGCGATTCACCCCTCCACTTT. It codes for CASSSGGDSPLHF.

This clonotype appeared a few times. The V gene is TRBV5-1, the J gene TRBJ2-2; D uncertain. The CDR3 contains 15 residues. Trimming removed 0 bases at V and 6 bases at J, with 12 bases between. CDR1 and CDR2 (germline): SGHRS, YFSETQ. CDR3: CASSLGQDRSGELFF. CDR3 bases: TGCGCCAGCAGCTTGGGCCAGGACCGCTCCGGGGAGCTGTTTTTT.

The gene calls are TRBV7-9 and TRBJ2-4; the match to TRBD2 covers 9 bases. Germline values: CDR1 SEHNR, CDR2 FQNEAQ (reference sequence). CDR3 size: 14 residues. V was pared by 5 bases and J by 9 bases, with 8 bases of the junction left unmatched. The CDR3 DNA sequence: TGTGCCAGCAGCCCCGGGACTAGCTTGGCCATTCAGTACTTC. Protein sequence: CASSPGTSLAIQYF.

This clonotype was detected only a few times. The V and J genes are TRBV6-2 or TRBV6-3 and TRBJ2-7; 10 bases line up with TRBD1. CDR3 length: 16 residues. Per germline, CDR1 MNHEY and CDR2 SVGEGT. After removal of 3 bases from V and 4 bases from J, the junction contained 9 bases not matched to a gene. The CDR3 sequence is CASSYPGTGDLYEQYV. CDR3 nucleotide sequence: TGTGCCAGCAGTTATCCCGGGACAGGGGACTTATACGAGCAGTACGTC.

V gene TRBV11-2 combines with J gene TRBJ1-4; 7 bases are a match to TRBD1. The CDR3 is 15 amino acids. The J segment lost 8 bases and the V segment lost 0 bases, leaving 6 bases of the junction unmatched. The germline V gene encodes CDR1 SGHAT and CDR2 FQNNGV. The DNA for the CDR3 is TGTGCCAGCAGCTTAGAACCAGGGGGGGAAGAAAAACTGTTTTTT. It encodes CASSLEPGGEEKLFF.

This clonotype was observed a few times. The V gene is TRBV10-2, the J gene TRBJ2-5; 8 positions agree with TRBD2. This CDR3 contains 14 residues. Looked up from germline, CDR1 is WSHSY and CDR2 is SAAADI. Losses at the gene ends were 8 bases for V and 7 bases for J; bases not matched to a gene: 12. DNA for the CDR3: TGCGCCAGCCGCAGGGGACTAGTGGAGGGGACCCAGTACTTC. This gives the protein CASRRGLVEGTQYF.

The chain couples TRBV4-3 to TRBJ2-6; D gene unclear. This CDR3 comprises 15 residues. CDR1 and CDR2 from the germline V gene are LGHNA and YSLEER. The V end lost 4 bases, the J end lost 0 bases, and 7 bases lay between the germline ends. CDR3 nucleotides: TGCGCCAGCAGCCCCGTGGGCTCTGGGGCCAACGTCCTGACTTTC. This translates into CASSPVGSGANVLTF.

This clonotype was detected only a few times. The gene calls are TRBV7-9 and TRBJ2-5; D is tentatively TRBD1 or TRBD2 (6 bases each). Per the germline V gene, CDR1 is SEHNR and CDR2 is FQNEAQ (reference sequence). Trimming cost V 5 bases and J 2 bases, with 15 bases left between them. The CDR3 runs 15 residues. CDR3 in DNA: TGTGCCAGCAGCCCGATGGGGGGCTATCAAGAGACCCAGTACTTC. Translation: CASSPMGGYQETQYF.

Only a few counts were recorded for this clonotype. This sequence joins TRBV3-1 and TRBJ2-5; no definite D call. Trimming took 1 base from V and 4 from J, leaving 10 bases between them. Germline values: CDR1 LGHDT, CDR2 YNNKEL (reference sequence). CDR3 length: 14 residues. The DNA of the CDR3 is TGTGCCAGCAGCCAAGGTCCGGGCGGAGAGACCCAGTACTTC. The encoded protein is CASSQGPGGETQYF.

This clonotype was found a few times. CDR3 region: CSARGRGNQPQHF. The DNA of the CDR3 is TGCAGTGCTAGGGGGCGGGGCAATCAGCCCCAGCATTTT. V and J are TRBV20-1 and TRBJ1-5; a possible D gene is TRBD1 (5 bases). Germline lookup yields CDR1 DFQATT and CDR2 SNEGSKA (reference sequence). The V and J ends lost 3 bases and 2 bases respectively, with 8 bases between them. There are 13 residues in the CDR3.

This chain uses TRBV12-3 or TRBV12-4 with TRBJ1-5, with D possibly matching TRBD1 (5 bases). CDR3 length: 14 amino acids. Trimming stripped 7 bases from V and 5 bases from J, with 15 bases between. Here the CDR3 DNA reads TGTGCCAGCAACTTCCAGGGTTGGCATCAGCCCCAGCATTTT. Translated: CASNFQGWHQPQHF.

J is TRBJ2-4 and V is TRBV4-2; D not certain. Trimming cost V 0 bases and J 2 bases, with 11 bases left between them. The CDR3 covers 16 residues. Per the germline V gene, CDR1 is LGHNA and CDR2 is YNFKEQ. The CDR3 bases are TGTGCCAGCAGCCAAGAAGGGATTGCGCCCAAAAACATTCAGTACTTC. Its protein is CASSQEGIAPKNIQYF.

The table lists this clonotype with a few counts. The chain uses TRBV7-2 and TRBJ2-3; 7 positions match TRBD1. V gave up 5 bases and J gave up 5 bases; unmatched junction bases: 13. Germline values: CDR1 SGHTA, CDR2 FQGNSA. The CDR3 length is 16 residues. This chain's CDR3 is CASSQFRGRLRDTQYF. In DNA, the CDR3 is TGTGCCAGCAGCCAATTTAGGGGGCGTCTCAGAGATACGCAGTATTTT.

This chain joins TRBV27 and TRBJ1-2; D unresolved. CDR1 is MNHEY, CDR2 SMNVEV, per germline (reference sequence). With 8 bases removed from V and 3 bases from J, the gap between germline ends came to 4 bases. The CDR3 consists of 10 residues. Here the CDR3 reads CASGHYGYTF. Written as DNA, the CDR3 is TGTGCCAGCGGGCACTATGGCTACACCTTC.

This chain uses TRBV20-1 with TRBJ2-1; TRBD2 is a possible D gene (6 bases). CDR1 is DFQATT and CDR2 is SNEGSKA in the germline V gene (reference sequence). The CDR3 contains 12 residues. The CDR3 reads CSRGKEYNEQFF. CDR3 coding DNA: TGCAGCCGGGGGAAAGAGTACAATGAGCAGTTCTTC.

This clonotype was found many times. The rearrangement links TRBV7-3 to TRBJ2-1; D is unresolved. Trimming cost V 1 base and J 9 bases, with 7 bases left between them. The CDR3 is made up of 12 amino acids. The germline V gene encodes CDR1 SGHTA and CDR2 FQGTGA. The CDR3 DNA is TGTGCCAGCAGCTTAATGGATGGTGAGCAGTTCTTC. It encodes CASSLMDGEQFF.

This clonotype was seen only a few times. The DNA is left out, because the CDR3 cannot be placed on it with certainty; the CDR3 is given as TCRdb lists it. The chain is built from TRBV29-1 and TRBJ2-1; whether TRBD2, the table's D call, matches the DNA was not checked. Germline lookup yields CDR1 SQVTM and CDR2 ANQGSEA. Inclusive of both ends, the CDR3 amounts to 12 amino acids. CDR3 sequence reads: CSVGPGLGEQFF.

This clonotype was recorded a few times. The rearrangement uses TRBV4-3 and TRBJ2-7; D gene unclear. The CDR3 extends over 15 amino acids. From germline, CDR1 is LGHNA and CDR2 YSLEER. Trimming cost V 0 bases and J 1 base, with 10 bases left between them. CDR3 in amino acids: CASSQEWRRSYEQYF. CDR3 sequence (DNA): TGCGCCAGCAGCCAAGAGTGGCGGAGATCCTACGAGCAGTACTTC.

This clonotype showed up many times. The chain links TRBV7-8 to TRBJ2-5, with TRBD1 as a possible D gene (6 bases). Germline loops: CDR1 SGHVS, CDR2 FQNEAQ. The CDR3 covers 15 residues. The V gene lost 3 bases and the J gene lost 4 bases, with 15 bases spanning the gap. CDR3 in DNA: TGTGCCAGCAGCTTGGGACACCTGGTCGGAGAGACCCAGTACTTC. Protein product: CASSLGHLVGETQYF.

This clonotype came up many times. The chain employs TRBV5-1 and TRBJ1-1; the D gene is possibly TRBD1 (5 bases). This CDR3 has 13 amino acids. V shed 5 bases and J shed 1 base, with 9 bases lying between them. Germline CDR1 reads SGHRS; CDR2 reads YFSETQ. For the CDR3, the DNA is TGCGCCAGCAGAGTTGGACAGAACACTGAAGCTTTCTTT. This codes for CASRVGQNTEAFF. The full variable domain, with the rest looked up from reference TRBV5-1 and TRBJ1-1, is KAGVTQTPRYLIKTRGQQVTLSCSPISGHRSVSWYQQTPGQGLQFLFEYFSETQRNKGNFPGRFSGRQFSNSRSEMNVSTLELGDSALYLCASRVGQNTEAFFGQGTRLTVV.

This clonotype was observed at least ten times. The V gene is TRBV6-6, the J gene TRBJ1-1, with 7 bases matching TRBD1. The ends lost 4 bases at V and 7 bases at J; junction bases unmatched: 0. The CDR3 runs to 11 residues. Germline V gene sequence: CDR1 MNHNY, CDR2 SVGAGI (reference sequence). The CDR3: CASSWTGEAFF. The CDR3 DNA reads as TGTGCCAGCAGTTGGACAGGTGAAGCTTTCTTT.

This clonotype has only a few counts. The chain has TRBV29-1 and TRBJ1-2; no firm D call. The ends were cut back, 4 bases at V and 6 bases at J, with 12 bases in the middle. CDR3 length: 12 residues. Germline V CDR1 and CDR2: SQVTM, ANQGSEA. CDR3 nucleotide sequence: TGCAGCGTTGTTCAGATGTATAATGGCTACACCTTC. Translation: CSVVQMYNGYTF.

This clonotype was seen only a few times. The CDR3 DNA sequence: TGTGCCAGCTCACCAGAACAGGTAGTAACCAAAAACATTCAGTACTTC. It codes for CASSPEQVVTKNIQYF. The V call is TRBV18, the J call TRBJ2-4, with D perhaps TRBD1 (5 bases). The V end lost 2 bases, the J end lost 2 bases, and 13 bases lay between the germline ends. The CDR3 totals 16 residues. The V gene's germline CDR1 is KGHSH and CDR2 LQKENI.

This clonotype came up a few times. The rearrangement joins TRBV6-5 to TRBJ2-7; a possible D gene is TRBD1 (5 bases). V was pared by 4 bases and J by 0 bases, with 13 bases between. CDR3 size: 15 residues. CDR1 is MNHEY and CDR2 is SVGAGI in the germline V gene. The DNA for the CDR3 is TGTGCCAGCAGTTTGGGCCCGACAGACTCCTACGAGCAGTACGTC. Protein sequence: CASSLGPTDSYEQYV.

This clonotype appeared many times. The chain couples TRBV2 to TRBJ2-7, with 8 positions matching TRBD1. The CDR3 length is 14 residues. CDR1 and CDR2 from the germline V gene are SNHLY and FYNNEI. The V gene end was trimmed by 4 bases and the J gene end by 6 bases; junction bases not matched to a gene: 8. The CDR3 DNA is TGTGCCAGCAGTGCTCGGGCAGGGGGCCTCGAGCAGTACTTC. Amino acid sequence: CASSARAGGLEQYF.

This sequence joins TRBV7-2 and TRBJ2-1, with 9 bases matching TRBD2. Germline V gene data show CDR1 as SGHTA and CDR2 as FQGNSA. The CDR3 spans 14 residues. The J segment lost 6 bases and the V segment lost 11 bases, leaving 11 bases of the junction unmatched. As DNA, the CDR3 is TGTGCCTTGACCGGGACTAGCCTAGGCAATGAGCAGTTCTTC. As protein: CALTGTSLGNEQFF.

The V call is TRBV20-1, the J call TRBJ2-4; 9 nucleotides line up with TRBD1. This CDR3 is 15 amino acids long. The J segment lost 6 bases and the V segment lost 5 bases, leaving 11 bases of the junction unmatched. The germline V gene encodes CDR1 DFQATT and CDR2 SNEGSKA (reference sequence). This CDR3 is CSAVPGQGTGNIQYF. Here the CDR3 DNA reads TGCAGTGCTGTCCCGGGACAGGGAACGGGAAACATTCAGTACTTC.

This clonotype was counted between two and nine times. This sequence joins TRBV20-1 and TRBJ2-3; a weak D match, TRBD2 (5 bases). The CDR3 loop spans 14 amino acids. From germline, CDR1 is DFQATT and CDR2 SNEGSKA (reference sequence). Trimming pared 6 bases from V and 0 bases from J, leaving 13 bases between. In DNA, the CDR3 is TGCAGTGCCACACTAGGACCTAGCACAGATACGCAGTATTTT. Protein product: CSATLGPSTDTQYF.

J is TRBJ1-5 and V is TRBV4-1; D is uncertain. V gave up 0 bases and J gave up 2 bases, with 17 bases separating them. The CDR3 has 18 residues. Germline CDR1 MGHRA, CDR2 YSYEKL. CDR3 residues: CASSQDLGGKRGNQPQHF. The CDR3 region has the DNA TGCGCCAGCAGCCAAGATCTTGGCGGGAAAAGAGGCAATCAGCCCCAGCATTTT.

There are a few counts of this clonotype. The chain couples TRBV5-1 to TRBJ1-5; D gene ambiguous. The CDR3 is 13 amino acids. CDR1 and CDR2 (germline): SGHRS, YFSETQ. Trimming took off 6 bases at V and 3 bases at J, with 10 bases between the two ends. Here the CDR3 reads CASNEGPNQPQHF. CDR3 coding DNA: TGCGCCAGCAACGAGGGCCCCAATCAGCCCCAGCATTTT.

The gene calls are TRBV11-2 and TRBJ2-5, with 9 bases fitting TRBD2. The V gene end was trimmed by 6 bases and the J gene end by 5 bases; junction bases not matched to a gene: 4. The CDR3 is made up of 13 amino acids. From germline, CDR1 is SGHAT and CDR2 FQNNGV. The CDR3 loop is CASSGLAFETQYF. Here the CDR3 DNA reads TGTGCCAGCAGTGGACTAGCGTTTGAGACCCAGTACTTC.